One sample yielded the 10 T cell receptor beta chains listed below, sequenced in a study of identical twins. TCRdb itself ran the 5' RACE reads through MiXCR, one entry per CDR3 protein. Of 700,000 to 950,000 distinct CDR3 sequences in the sample, more than 9% were seen once. These data are also associated with another study on yellow fever vaccine responses in identical twins.

The source material was PBMCs. These receptors all stem from a woman aged 18-29 years in good health.

This clonotype came up many times. The chain uses TRBV29-1 and TRBJ2-1, with TRBD2 matching 10 bases. V shed 8 bases, J shed 6 bases, and the junction held 13 bases outside the gene matches. This CDR3 spans 15 amino acids. Germline assignment: CDR1 SQVTM and CDR2 ANQGSEA. For the CDR3, the DNA is TGCAGCCTCTTGAAAGCGGGAGGGCCCTCCAATGAGCAGTTCTTC. Translating gives CSLLKAGGPSNEQFF.

This clonotype has a count of ten or more. V and J are TRBV20-1 and TRBJ2-1, with a weak D call TRBD2 (5 bases). Trimming removed 0 bases from V and 5 bases from J, with 17 bases in between. CDR1 and CDR2 (germline): DFQATT, SNEGSKA (reference sequence). The CDR3 length is 16 residues. The CDR3 DNA sequence: TGCAGTGCTAGAGATAAATATGCAATCGGGAACAATGAGCAGTTCTTC. This sequence encodes CSARDKYAIGNNEQFF.

The V gene is TRBV5-8, the J gene TRBJ2-1, with D perhaps matching TRBD2 (6 bases). V was clipped by 0 bases and J by 1 base, with 11 bases between them. This CDR3 contains 16 residues. CDR1 and CDR2 (germline): SGHTS, YDEGEE. Here the CDR3 DNA reads TGTGCCAGCAGCTTGGTCCCGGGGGAGTCCTACAATGAGCAGTTCTTC. Residues: CASSLVPGESYNEQFF.

This clonotype was found many times. V is TRBV20-1 and J is TRBJ2-1, with 9 bases fitting TRBD2. This CDR3 comprises 16 residues. The V gene end was trimmed by 3 bases and the J gene end by 2 bases; junction bases not matched to a gene: 8. Germline lookup yields CDR1 DFQATT and CDR2 SNEGSKA (reference sequence). The CDR3 DNA sequence: TGCAGTGCTAGGCCCGGGCTAGCGGGACCCTACAATGAGCAGTTCTTC. Translation: CSARPGLAGPYNEQFF.

This clonotype was detected a few times. CDR3 nucleotides: TGTGCCAGCAGCGGCGACAGGCCGCCCAAGCAGTACTTC. Amino acid sequence: CASSGDRPPKQYF. V usage is TRBV2 and J usage is TRBJ2-7; tentative D call: TRBD1 (6 bases). The CDR3 contains 13 residues. CDR1 is SNHLY, CDR2 FYNNEI, per germline. Trimming shortened V by 6 bases and J by 8 bases, and 17 bases separated the two germline ends.

The chain is built from TRBV20-1 and TRBJ2-3; 10 nucleotides match TRBD1. Germline V gene sequence: CDR1 DFQATT, CDR2 SNEGSKA (reference sequence). The CDR3 is made up of 12 amino acids. The V and J ends lost 6 bases and 5 bases, in that order; junction bases with no gene match: 2. CDR3 in DNA: TGCAGTGCGTGGGACAGGGGAGATACGCAGTATTTT. Translating it yields CSAWDRGDTQYF.

The chain carries TRBV9 and TRBJ2-4; D might be TRBD2 (5 bases). Looked up from germline, CDR1 is SGDLS and CDR2 is YYNGEE. The CDR3 has 14 amino acids. V was shortened by 3 bases and J by 7 bases, with 14 bases between the two germline ends. This chain's CDR3 is CASSAGLDRNIQYF. The DNA of the CDR3 is TGTGCCAGCAGCGCCGGACTGGACCGTAACATTCAGTACTTC.

In its sample, this clonotype was seen a few times. The chain links TRBV6-5 to TRBJ2-2; D remains unclear. The CDR3 is 15 residues long. Per the germline V gene, CDR1 is MNHEY and CDR2 is SVGAGI. V gave up 0 bases and J gave up 1 base, with 6 bases separating them. The CDR3 DNA reads TGTGCCAGCAGTTACTCTCACAGGAACACCGGGGAGCTGTTTTTT. Translated: CASSYSHRNTGELFF.

The rearrangement uses TRBV12-3 or TRBV12-4 and TRBJ2-1; tentative D call: TRBD2 (5 bases). This CDR3 has 15 residues. Deletions cut 5 bases from V and 3 bases from J, with 14 bases between. The CDR3 nucleotides read TGTGCCAGCAGTCGTAGAACTAGAGACTACAATGAGCAGTTCTTC. It encodes CASSRRTRDYNEQFF.

The rearrangement uses TRBV28 and TRBJ2-1, with 9 bases aligning to TRBD2. V lost 4 bases, J lost 7 bases, and 14 bases stayed unmatched. Per germline, CDR1 MDHEN and CDR2 SYDVKM. The CDR3 runs to 17 residues. This chain's CDR3 is CASSSPGQAGGRNEQFF. Written as DNA, the CDR3 is TGTGCCAGCAGTTCCCCCGGCCAAGCGGGGGGACGGAATGAGCAGTTCTTC.